The next 20 T cell receptor beta chains were all read from a single sample in a study of cytomegalovirus exposure and HLA in healthy donors. The method was immunoSEQ multiplex PCR; TCRdb's version includes in-frame clones alone and lacks a portion of them. The table shows roughly 300,000 clones, with 80% to 90% occurring only once. Sample: PBMCs. The origin of the receptors is a woman younger than 30 in good health and CMV-seronegative.

Concerning this clone itself: A much larger clonotype is one base distant, so this may be a read error. The gene calls are TRBV7-3 and TRBJ2-6, with TRBD2 as a possible D gene (5 bases). The CDR3 sequence is 15 residues long. Trimming took 1 base from V and 1 from J, leaving 5 bases between them. Per the germline V gene, CDR1 is SGHTA and CDR2 is FQGTGA. CDR3 nucleotides: TGTGCCAGCAGCTTAAGCGGGTCTGGGGCCAACGTCCTGACTTTC. Translating gives CASSLSGSGANVLTF.

This chain joins TRBV9 and TRBJ2-7; 9 positions agree with TRBD2. V dropped 5 bases and J dropped 1; count of bases not matched to a gene: 7. CDR3 length equals 15 residues. CDR1 and CDR2 from the germline V gene are SGDLS and YYNGEE. The DNA of the CDR3 is TGTGCCAGCAGTGGAGGGCGGGAGGGGTCCTACGAGCAGTACTTC. Translation: CASSGGREGSYEQYF.

The V call is TRBV21-1, the J call TRBJ2-5; the D call of TRBD1 is as the table states it, not checked on the DNA. TRBV21-1 is reported as a pseudogene. CDR3 length: 17 amino acids. CDR3 coding DNA: TGTGCCAGCAGCAGTCGGGTAGGGGACAGCCTCCAAGAGACCCAGTACTTC. Protein product: CASSSRVGDSLQETQYF.

This clone was seen once. In nucleotides, the CDR3 is TGTGCCACCAGCAGAGGCTACAGCGGGGTGAACACTGAAGCTTTCTTT. Its translation is CATSRGYSGVNTEAFF. The rearrangement uses TRBV15 and TRBJ1-1; D remains unclear. CDR1 LNHNV and CDR2 YYDKDF come from the germline V gene (reference sequence). The CDR3 extends over 16 amino acids. The V end lost 1 base, the J end lost 0 bases, and 12 bases lay between the germline ends.

V gene TRBV7-2 combines with J gene TRBJ2-5; D might be TRBD2 (5 bases). The germline CDR1 and CDR2 sequences are SGHTA and FQGNSA. V was clipped by 4 bases and J by 5 bases, with 17 bases between them. The CDR3 has 15 residues. The CDR3 nucleotides read TGTGCCAGCAGCTGGGCAGCTACTAGTCCGGAGACCCAGTACTTC. Residues: CASSWAATSPETQYF.

Notes on this clone: One junction end does not reproduce the germline sequence, and a read error may be involved. V and J are TRBV7-7 and TRBJ2-2; 9 nucleotides line up with TRBD1. The CDR3 loop spans 15 amino acids. Germline V gives CDR1 SSHAT, CDR2 FNYEAQ (reference sequence). In DNA, the CDR3 is TGTGCTAGCAGCGCCGGGACAGGGTCCACCGGGGAGCTGTTTTTT. It specifies CASSAGTGSTGELFF.

The genes are TRBV11-2 and TRBJ2-1; D is unclear. Trimming stripped 1 base from V and 1 base from J, with 11 bases between. The germline V gene encodes CDR1 SGHAT and CDR2 FQNNGV. CDR3 length equals 16 residues. CDR3 amino acids: CASSLGWSRSYNEQFF. The CDR3 DNA follows: TGTGCCAGCAGCTTAGGATGGTCCAGGTCCTACAATGAGCAGTTCTTC.

The chain carries TRBV4-3 and TRBJ1-1, with D unclear. This CDR3 region has 16 residues. V shed 0 bases and J shed 4 bases, with 15 bases lying between them. Looked up from germline, CDR1 is LGHNA and CDR2 is YSLEER. CDR3 residues: CASSQEASLGVTEAFF. The CDR3, as DNA: TGCGCCAGCAGCCAAGAGGCATCCCTCGGGGTCACTGAAGCTTTCTTT.

The chain recombines TRBV7-2 with TRBJ1-2; D possibly corresponds to TRBD1 (6 bases). V dropped 1 base and J dropped 6 bases, with 9 bases sitting between them. Germline V gene sequence: CDR1 SGHTA, CDR2 FQGNSA. CDR3 length: 13 amino acids. CDR3 in amino acids: CASSLGSGDGYTF. The CDR3 region has the DNA TGTGCCAGCAGCTTAGGTTCAGGGGATGGCTACACCTTC. The complete variable domain, with remaining parts taken from reference TRBV7-2 and TRBJ1-2, reads GAGVSQSPSNKVTEKGKDVELRCDPISGHTALYWYRQSLGQGLEFLIYFQGNSAPDKSGLPSDRFSAERTGGSVSTLTIQRTQQEDSAVYLCASSLGSGDGYTFGSGTRLTVV.

This chain connects TRBV4-3 to TRBJ2-1, with D perhaps TRBD2 (7 bases). CDR1 and CDR2 from the germline V gene are LGHNA and YSLEER. This CDR3 comprises 16 residues. Trimming left V 4 bases short and J 2 bases short, with 15 bases between. CDR3 in DNA: TGCGCCAGCAGCCGTCTCGGGGAGGGGGCCTACAATGAGCAGTTCTTC. Protein sequence: CASSRLGEGAYNEQFF.

The chain uses TRBV19 and TRBJ2-3; 7 nucleotides align to TRBD2. The CDR3 has 14 residues. Germline loops: CDR1 LNHDA, CDR2 SQIVND (reference sequence). V lost 11 bases to trimming and J lost 4 bases; unmatched junction nucleotides: 12. The CDR3 spells CAVGSGRESDTQYF. In nucleotides, the CDR3 is TGTGCCGTGGGGTCTGGGAGGGAGTCAGATACGCAGTATTTT.

The chain is built from TRBV4-1 and TRBJ2-5; 12 bases match TRBD2. V was pared by 1 base and J by 5 bases, with 5 bases of the junction left unmatched. This CDR3 region has 16 residues. Germline CDR1 reads MGHRA; CDR2 reads YSYEKL. CDR3 residues: CASSQGLAGAGETQYF. As DNA, the CDR3 is TGCGCCAGCAGCCAAGGACTAGCGGGAGCGGGGGAGACCCAGTACTTC.

The rearrangement links TRBV18 to TRBJ2-5, with 11 bases that match TRBD1. The CDR3 is made up of 15 amino acids. Germline CDR1 and CDR2: KGHSH and LQKENI. Germline trimming cut 3 bases from V and 4 bases from J; bases unmatched to any gene: 4. The CDR3 loop reads CASSPKGQGVETQYF. In DNA form, the CDR3 reads TGTGCCAGCTCACCGAAGGGACAGGGGGTAGAGACCCAGTACTTC.

V usage is TRBV5-1 and J usage is TRBJ2-5; D not certain. Trimming removed 4 bases from V and 1 base from J, with 8 bases in between. The CDR3 spans 13 residues. In germline, CDR1 is SGHRS, CDR2 YFSETQ. The CDR3 here is CASSPGSQETQYF. The CDR3 DNA reads TGCGCCAGCAGCCCCGGGTCCCAAGAGACCCAGTACTTC.

This chain links TRBV19 with TRBJ2-7, with 7 bases identical to TRBD1. The CDR3 consists of 15 residues. CDR1 LNHDA and CDR2 SQIVND come from the germline V gene (reference sequence). V dropped 2 bases and J dropped 5; count of bases not matched to a gene: 9. This CDR3 is CASSISGQSYDEQYF. The CDR3 DNA sequence: TGTGCCAGTAGTATATCGGGACAGAGTTACGACGAGCAGTACTTC.

The gene calls are TRBV27 and TRBJ2-1, with D perhaps matching TRBD2 (6 bases). Germline CDR1 is MNHEY and CDR2 is SMNVEV (reference sequence). This CDR3 has 15 residues. Trimming stripped 2 bases from V and 1 base from J, with 9 bases between. Here the CDR3 reads CASSLGGRSYNEQFF. The CDR3 DNA reads TGTGCCAGCAGTTTAGGGGGGAGATCCTACAATGAGCAGTTCTTC.

The chain uses TRBV5-4 and TRBJ2-7, with TRBD2 matching 8 bases. Germline V gives CDR1 SGHNT, CDR2 YYREEE (reference sequence). The CDR3 is made up of 15 amino acids. Trimming took 4 bases from V and 0 from J; bases not matched to a gene: 6. The CDR3 protein is CASSITGTSSYEQYF. DNA for the CDR3: TGTGCCAGCAGCATTACCGGGACTAGCTCCTACGAGCAGTACTTC. Full variable domain (outside the CDR3, taken from reference TRBV5-4 and TRBJ2-7): ETGVTQSPTHLIKTRGQQVTLRCSSQSGHNTVSWYQQALGQGPQFIFQYYREEENGRGNFPPRFSGLQFPNYSSELNVNALELDDSALYLCASSITGTSSYEQYFGPGTRLTVT.

This clone was detected once. The rearrangement links TRBV28 to TRBJ2-1; TRBD2 agrees at 8 bases. Germline CDR1 MDHEN, CDR2 SYDVKM. The CDR3 has 16 residues. The V and J ends lost 8 bases and 3 bases, in that order; junction bases with no gene match: 12. CDR3 bases: TGTGCCAGCCGCGGGGGACTAGTTGTAGACTACAATGAGCAGTTCTTC. Residues: CASRGGLVVDYNEQFF.

This chain joins TRBV28 and TRBJ2-7; 9 bases agree with TRBD2. The length of the CDR3 is 15 residues. The junction had 12 bases not matched to a gene; V was cut back by 5 bases and J by 7 bases. The germline CDR1 and CDR2 sequences are MDHEN and SYDVKM. The CDR3 sequence is CASSLLAGGGGEQYF. DNA of the CDR3: TGTGCCAGCAGTCTCCTGGCAGGCGGGGGGGGTGAGCAGTACTTC.

This clone has just one count. V usage is TRBV6-6 and J usage is TRBJ1-4, with 11 positions matching TRBD1. The ends lost 6 bases at V and 8 bases at J; junction bases unmatched: 11. The CDR3 has 16 amino acids. Germline CDR1 MNHNY, CDR2 SVGAGI (reference sequence). The CDR3 nucleotides read TGTGCCAGCAGAAGACTCGGACAGGGGGCTGGAGAAAAACTGTTTTTT. Its protein product is CASRRLGQGAGEKLFF.